This TCR beta chain was observed in a study of T cell repertoires in cytomegalovirus infection. Across the whole study: Used in the study were CMV epitopes, some recently identified and HLA-C-restricted, others well-studied and HLA-B-restricted. TCR beta signatures that were public indicated CMV infection and matching HLA type. Findings and caveats of the study: Clonotype analysis showed dominance of the ex vivo response by HLA-C-restricted CMV-specific TCR beta clonotypes.

On this clonotype itself: The target antigen is unknown. Being one base from a much bigger clone, this may be a read error.

The CDR3 has 14 amino acids. Germline lookup yields CDR1 SGHTA and CDR2 FQGNSA. TCRdb fed the reads into MiXCR, producing one record per CDR3 protein. Of 250,000 to 300,000 distinct CDR3 sequences in the sample, 20% to 25% were seen once. This chain connects TRBV7-2 to TRBJ1-5, with D unclear. Here the sequenced sample was cultured PBMCs, taken from culture after CMV antigen stimulation. The TCR originated in a human donor in good health (CMV status not recorded). Some clones in this sample may be carry-over from other donors' samples. CDR3: CASNNRYSIQPQHF. For the CDR3, the DNA is TGTGCCAGCAATAACCGTTATAGCATTCAGCCCCAGCATTTT. The whole variable domain, remainder taken from reference TRBV7-2 and TRBJ1-5, is GAGVSQSPSNKVTEKGKDVELRCDPISGHTALYWYRQSLGQGLEFLIYFQGNSAPDKSGLPSDRFSAERTGGSVSTLTIQRTQQEDSAVYLCASNNRYSIQPQHFGDGTRLSIL.